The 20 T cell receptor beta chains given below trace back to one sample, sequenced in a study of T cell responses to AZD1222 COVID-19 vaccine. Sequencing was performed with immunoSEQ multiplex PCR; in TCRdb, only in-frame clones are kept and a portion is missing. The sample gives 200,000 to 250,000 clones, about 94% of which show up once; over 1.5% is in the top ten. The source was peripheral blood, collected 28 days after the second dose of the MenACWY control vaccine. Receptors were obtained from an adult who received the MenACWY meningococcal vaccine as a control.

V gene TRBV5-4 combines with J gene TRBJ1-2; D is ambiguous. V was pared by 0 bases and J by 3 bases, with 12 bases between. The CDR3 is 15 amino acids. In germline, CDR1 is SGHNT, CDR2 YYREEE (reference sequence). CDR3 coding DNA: TGTGCCAGCAGCTTGGCCGGAATTGCTGACTATGGCTACACCTTC. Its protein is CASSLAGIADYGYTF.

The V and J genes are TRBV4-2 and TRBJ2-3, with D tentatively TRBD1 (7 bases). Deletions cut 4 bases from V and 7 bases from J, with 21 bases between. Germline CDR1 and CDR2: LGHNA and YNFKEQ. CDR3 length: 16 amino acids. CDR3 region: CASSPRQGLGSNTQYF. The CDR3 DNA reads TGTGCCAGCAGCCCACGACAGGGACTGGGTTCGAATACGCAGTATTTT.

The CDR3 region has the DNA TGTGCCAGCAGCGTAGCTGAGTCGGCAGGGAGGGATGAGCAGTTCTTC. Translating gives CASSVAESAGRDEQFF. The rearrangement joins TRBV9 to TRBJ2-1; 7 nucleotides agree with TRBD2. The CDR3 is made up of 16 amino acids. Trimming took 0 bases from V and 8 from J; bases not matched to a gene: 11. CDR1 is SGDLS and CDR2 is YYNGEE in the germline V gene.

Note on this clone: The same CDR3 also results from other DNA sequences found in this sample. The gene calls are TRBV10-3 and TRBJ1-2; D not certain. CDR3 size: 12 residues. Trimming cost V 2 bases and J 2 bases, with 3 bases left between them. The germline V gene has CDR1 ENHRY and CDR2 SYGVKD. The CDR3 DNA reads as TGTGCCATCAGTGAGGGGAACTATGGCTACACCTTC. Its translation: CAISEGNYGYTF.

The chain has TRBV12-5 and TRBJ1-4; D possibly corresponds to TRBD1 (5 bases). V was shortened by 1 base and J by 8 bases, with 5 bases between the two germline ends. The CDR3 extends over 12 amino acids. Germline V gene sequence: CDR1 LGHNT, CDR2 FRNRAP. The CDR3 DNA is TGTGCTAGTGGTTTGGGGGGCGAAAAACTGTTTTTT. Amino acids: CASGLGGEKLFF.

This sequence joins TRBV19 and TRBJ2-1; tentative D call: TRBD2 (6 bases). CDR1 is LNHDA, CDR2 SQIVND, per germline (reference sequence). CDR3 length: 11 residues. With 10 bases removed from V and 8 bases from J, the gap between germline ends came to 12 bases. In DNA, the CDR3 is TGTGCCACCTATAGCGGCGATGAGCAGTTCTTC. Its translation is CATYSGDEQFF.

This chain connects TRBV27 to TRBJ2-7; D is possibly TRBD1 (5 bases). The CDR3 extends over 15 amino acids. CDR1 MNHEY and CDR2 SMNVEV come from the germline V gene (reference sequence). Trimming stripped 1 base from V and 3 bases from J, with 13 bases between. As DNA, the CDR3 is TGTGCCAGCAGTTTATATCTCGGCAGGGTCTACGAGCAGTACTTC. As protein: CASSLYLGRVYEQYF.

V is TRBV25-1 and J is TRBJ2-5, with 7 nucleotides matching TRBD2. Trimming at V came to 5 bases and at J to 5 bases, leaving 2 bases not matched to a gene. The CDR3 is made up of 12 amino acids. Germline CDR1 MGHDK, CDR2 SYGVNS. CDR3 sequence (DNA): TGTGCCAGCAGTAAGACTAGCGAGACCCAGTACTTC. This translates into CASSKTSETQYF.

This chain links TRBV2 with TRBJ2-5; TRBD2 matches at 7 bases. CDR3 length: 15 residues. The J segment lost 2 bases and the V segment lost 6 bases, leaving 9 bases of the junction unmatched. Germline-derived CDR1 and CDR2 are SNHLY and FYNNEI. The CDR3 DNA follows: TGTGCCAGCAGACAAGCGTCAGCGGGGCAAGAGACCCAGTACTTC. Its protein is CASRQASAGQETQYF.

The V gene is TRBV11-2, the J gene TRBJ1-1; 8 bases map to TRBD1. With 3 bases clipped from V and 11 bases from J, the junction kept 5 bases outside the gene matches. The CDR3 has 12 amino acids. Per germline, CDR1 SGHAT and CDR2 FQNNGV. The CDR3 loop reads CASSFRDRLAFF. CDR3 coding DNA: TGTGCCAGCAGCTTTAGGGACAGGCTTGCTTTCTTT.

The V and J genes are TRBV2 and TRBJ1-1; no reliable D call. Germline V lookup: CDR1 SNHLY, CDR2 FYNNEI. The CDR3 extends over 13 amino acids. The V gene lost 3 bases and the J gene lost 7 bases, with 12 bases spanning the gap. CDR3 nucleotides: TGTGCCAGCAGTGAGCGCCCCACGATTGAAGCTTTCTTT. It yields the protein CASSERPTIEAFF.

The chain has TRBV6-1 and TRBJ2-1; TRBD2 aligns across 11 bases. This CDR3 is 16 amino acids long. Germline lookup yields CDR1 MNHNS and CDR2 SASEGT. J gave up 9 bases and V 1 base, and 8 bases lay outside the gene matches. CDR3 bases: TGTGCCAGCAGTGAAGTACAACTAGCGGGAGTGAGTGAGCAGTTCTTC. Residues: CASSEVQLAGVSEQFF.

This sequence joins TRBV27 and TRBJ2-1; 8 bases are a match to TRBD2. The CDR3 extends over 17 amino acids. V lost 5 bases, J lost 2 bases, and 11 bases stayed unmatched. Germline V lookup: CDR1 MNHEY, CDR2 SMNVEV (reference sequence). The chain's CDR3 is CASSPRVAGGPYNEQFF. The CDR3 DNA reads TGTGCCAGCAGTCCCCGTGTGGCGGGAGGTCCCTACAATGAGCAGTTCTTC.

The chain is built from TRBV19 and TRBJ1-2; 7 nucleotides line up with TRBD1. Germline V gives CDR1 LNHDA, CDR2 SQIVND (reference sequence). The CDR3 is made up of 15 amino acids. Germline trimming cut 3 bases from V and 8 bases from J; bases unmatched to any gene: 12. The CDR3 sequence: CASSIPPTGKTGYTF. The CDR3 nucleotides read TGTGCCAGTAGTATCCCCCCGACAGGGAAGACGGGCTACACCTTC.

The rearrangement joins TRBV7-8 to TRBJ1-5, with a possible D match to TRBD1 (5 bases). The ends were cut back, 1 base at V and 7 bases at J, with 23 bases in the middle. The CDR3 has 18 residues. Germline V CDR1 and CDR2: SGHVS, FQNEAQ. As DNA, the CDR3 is TGTGCCAGCAGCTTAGAGGGGCAGGTGGGGCCTCCCAAACAGCCCCAGCATTTT. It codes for CASSLEGQVGPPKQPQHF.

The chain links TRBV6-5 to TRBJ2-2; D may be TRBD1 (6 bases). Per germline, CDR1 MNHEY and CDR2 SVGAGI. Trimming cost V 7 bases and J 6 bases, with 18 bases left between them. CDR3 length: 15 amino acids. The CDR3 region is CASTLRAGAAGELFF. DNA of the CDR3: TGTGCCAGCACCTTGAGGGCAGGGGCGGCCGGGGAGCTGTTTTTT.

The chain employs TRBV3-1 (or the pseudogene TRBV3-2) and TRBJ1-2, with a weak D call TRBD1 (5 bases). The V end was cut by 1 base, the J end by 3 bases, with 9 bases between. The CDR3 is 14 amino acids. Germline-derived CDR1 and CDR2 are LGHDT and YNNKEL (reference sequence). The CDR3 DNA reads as TGTGCCAGCAGCCAAGCTCAGGGTGACTATGGCTACACCTTC. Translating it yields CASSQAQGDYGYTF.

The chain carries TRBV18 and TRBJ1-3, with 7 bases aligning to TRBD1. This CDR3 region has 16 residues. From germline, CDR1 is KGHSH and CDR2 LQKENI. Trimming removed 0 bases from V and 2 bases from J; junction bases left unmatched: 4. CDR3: CASSPPQGGPGNTIYF. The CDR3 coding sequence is TGTGCCAGCTCACCACCCCAGGGGGGACCTGGAAACACCATATATTTT.

The CDR3 coding sequence is TGTGCCCAAGCGGAAGGATGGGAGACCCAGTACTTC. Protein: CAQAEGWETQYF. V gene TRBV30 combines with J gene TRBJ2-5; D perhaps matches TRBD2 (5 bases). This CDR3 is 12 amino acids long. Between the trimmed V and J ends, which lost 8 bases and 5 bases, there was a span of 15 bases. CDR1 GTSNPN and CDR2 SVGIG come from the germline V gene (reference sequence).

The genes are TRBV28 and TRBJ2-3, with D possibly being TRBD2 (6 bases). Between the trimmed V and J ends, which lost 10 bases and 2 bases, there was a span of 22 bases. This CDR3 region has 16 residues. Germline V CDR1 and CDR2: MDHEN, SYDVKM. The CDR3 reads CATIITRGGNTDTQYF. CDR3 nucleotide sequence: TGTGCCACTATAATAACTCGGGGCGGGAACACAGATACGCAGTATTTT.